This T cell receptor beta chain was documented in a study of Graves' ophthalmopathy and Graves' hyperthyroidism. Study-level background: Researchers classed hyperthyroidism as stable given no ophthalmopathy within 18 months of follow-up.

Uncontrolled infections, pregnancy, lactation or other autoimmune diseases led to patient exclusion. Looked up from germline, CDR1 is SNHLY and CDR2 is FYNNEI. CDR3 length equals 14 residues. With 7 bases removed from V and 1 base from J, the gap between germline ends came to 13 bases. Study findings and constraints: The blood repertoire also included most expanded thyroid clonotypes above 0.001 frequency. From stable hyperthyroidism, ophthalmopathy was separated by a 13-signature model with 85% to 90% sensitivity and 75% to 82% specificity.

RNA transcripts provided the template for amplifying TCR beta CDR3 regions. RT-PCR in the first round used HTBI primers; a second-round multiplex PCR followed. One entry per CDR3 protein results from TCRdb running MiXCR on the multiplex PCR reads. The sample has some 1.1 million distinct CDR3 sequences; roughly two fifths are singletons. This clonotype was picked up many times. Its antigen is currently unknown. The rearrangement links TRBV2 to TRBJ2-5, with D unresolved. The sequenced sample consisted of peripheral blood or thyroid tissue (not recorded which). This clonotype was obtained from an adult man with Graves' hyperthyroidism. CDR3 in DNA: TGTGCCAGCAAAGGGTTTCAATCCCAAGAGACCCAGTACTTC. Translation gives CASKGFQSQETQYF.